A selection of T cell receptor beta chains follows, all from one sample in a study of vaccination and CD4 T cells after COVID-19. Their recognized antigens are unknown. MiXCR, applied by TCRdb to the PCR reads, yields one record per CDR3 protein. The profile shows roughly 11,000 distinct CDR3 sequences, approximately 49% of them singletons. Input material: CD4+ T cells from blood, cultured in vitro. These TCRs come from a human donor who had recovered from COVID-19. Each CDR3 is given with its conserved first and last residue. Fields, in order: J gene, V gene, clone size, D gene, CDR3 length, CDR3 protein, CDR3 DNA. D genes are given only for firm matches. Some rows mark clone size as missing; the rest say once, few, many or name a class of expanded clone.

J gene: TRBJ1-5; V gene: TRBV27; clone size: few; D gene: NA; CDR3 length: 13; CDR3 protein: CASSFGPHQPQHF; CDR3 DNA: TGTGCCAGCAGTTTTGGCCCCCATCAGCCCCAGCATTTT
J gene: TRBJ1-1; V gene: TRBV27; clone size: NA; D gene: TRBD1; CDR3 length: 15; CDR3 protein: CASGLSGTGMSEAFF; CDR3 DNA: TGTGCCAGCGGTTTATCAGGGACAGGGATGTCTGAAGCTTTCTTT
J gene: TRBJ2-2; V gene: TRBV7-2; clone size: NA; D gene: NA; CDR3 length: 15; CDR3 protein: CASSQIRGPAGELFF; CDR3 DNA: TGTGCCAGCAGCCAGATTAGGGGCCCTGCCGGGGAGCTGTTTTTT
J gene: TRBJ2-5; V gene: TRBV5-4; clone size: NA; D gene: NA; CDR3 length: 13; CDR3 protein: CASSWGLGETQYF; CDR3 DNA: TGTGCCAGCAGCTGGGGACTGGGGGAGACCCAGTACTTC
J gene: TRBJ2-7; V gene: TRBV2; clone size: few; D gene: TRBD1; CDR3 length: 15; CDR3 protein: CASQGRTGGTREQYF; CDR3 DNA: TGTGCCAGCCAAGGTAGGACAGGGGGTACGCGGGAGCAGTACTTC
J gene: TRBJ2-2; V gene: TRBV10-3; clone size: NA; D gene: NA; CDR3 length: 16; CDR3 protein: CAISESSLPGTGELFF; CDR3 DNA: TGTGCCATCAGTGAGTCTTCTCTGCCGGGAACCGGGGAGCTGTTTTTT
J gene: TRBJ2-3; V gene: TRBV24-1; clone size: NA; D gene: TRBD1; CDR3 length: 16; CDR3 protein: CATSDFRDRETDTQYF; CDR3 DNA: TGTGCCACCAGTGATTTCCGGGACAGGGAAACAGATACGCAGTATTTT
J gene: TRBJ2-4; V gene: TRBV20-1; clone size: NA; D gene: TRBD2; CDR3 length: 16; CDR3 protein: CSAGGQSGGAANIQYF; CDR3 DNA: TGCAGTGCGGGAGGTCAAAGCGGGGGGGCCGCGAACATTCAGTACTTC
J gene: TRBJ1-1; V gene: TRBV27; clone size: medium-sized; D gene: NA; CDR3 length: 13; CDR3 protein: CASSWTENTEAFF; CDR3 DNA: TGTGCCAGCAGTTGGACGGAGAACACTGAAGCTTTCTTT
J gene: TRBJ1-1; V gene: TRBV29-1; clone size: medium-sized; D gene: TRBD1; CDR3 length: 12; CDR3 protein: CSVDRGNTEAFF; CDR3 DNA: TGCAGCGTAGACAGGGGGAACACTGAAGCTTTCTTT
J gene: TRBJ2-3; V gene: TRBV19; clone size: NA; D gene: TRBD2; CDR3 length: 15; CDR3 protein: CASQSGEGRPDTQYF; CDR3 DNA: TGTGCCAGTCAAAGCGGGGAAGGACGGCCAGATACGCAGTATTTT
J gene: TRBJ1-5; V gene: TRBV10-1; clone size: NA; D gene: NA; CDR3 length: 15; CDR3 protein: CASSECVVGNQPQHF; CDR3 DNA: TGCGCCAGCAGTGAGTGCGTGGTTGGCAATCAGCCCCAGCATTTT
J gene: TRBJ2-7; V gene: TRBV6-1; clone size: NA; D gene: NA; CDR3 length: 13; CDR3 protein: CAIMAGTDYEQYF; CDR3 DNA: TGTGCCATCATGGCGGGAACAGATTACGAGCAGTACTTC
J gene: TRBJ2-7; V gene: TRBV15; clone size: NA; D gene: NA; CDR3 length: 14; CDR3 protein: CATSRRTDSYEQYF; CDR3 DNA: TGTGCCACCAGCAGAAGGACAGATTCCTACGAGCAGTACTTC
J gene: TRBJ2-7; V gene: TRBV6-4; clone size: NA; D gene: NA; CDR3 length: 15; CDR3 protein: CASSDQPGQAYEQYF; CDR3 DNA: TGTGCCAGCAGTGACCAACCGGGACAAGCCTACGAGCAGTACTTC
J gene: TRBJ2-7; V gene: TRBV29-1; clone size: NA; D gene: TRBD2; CDR3 length: 14; CDR3 protein: CSVASGSLPYEQYF; CDR3 DNA: TGCAGCGTGGCGAGCGGGAGTCTACCCTACGAGCAGTACTTC
J gene: TRBJ2-5; V gene: TRBV7-8; clone size: NA; D gene: TRBD2; CDR3 length: 16; CDR3 protein: CASNPRTSGPEETQYF; CDR3 DNA: TGTGCCAGCAACCCCCGGACTAGCGGGCCTGAAGAGACCCAGTACTTC
J gene: TRBJ2-5; V gene: TRBV10-3; clone size: few; D gene: NA; CDR3 length: 11; CDR3 protein: CASSYGGTQYF; CDR3 DNA: TGTGCCAGCAGTTACGGGGGGACCCAGTACTTC
J gene: TRBJ1-1; V gene: TRBV6-5; clone size: NA; D gene: TRBD1; CDR3 length: 15; CDR3 protein: CASSYSGQLNTEAFF; CDR3 DNA: TGTGCCAGCAGTTACTCGGGACAGCTGAACACTGAAGCTTTCTTT
J gene: TRBJ1-2; V gene: TRBV6-1; clone size: few; D gene: TRBD1; CDR3 length: 16; CDR3 protein: CASSRTGGAPNYGYTF; CDR3 DNA: TGTGCCAGCAGTCGGACAGGGGGGGCGCCTAACTATGGCTACACCTTC
J gene: TRBJ1-1; V gene: TRBV7-9; clone size: NA; D gene: TRBD1; CDR3 length: 14; CDR3 protein: CASRSDRVNTEAFF; CDR3 DNA: TGTGCCAGCAGATCTGACAGGGTGAACACTGAAGCTTTCTTT
J gene: TRBJ2-7; V gene: TRBV7-8; clone size: NA; D gene: TRBD2; CDR3 length: 14; CDR3 protein: CASSLREGPYEQYF; CDR3 DNA: TGTGCCAGCAGCTTAAGGGAGGGACCTTACGAGCAGTACTTC
J gene: TRBJ2-2; V gene: TRBV5-4; clone size: NA; D gene: NA; CDR3 length: 15; CDR3 protein: CASSSGRVGTGELFF; CDR3 DNA: TGTGCCAGCAGCTCAGGGCGAGTCGGCACCGGGGAGCTGTTTTTT
J gene: TRBJ2-7; V gene: TRBV11-3; clone size: NA; D gene: NA; CDR3 length: 14; CDR3 protein: CASSPTSWLSEQYF; CDR3 DNA: TGTGCCAGCAGCCCTACCTCCTGGCTCTCCGAGCAGTACTTC
J gene: TRBJ1-1; V gene: TRBV7-9; clone size: few; D gene: NA; CDR3 length: 14; CDR3 protein: CASSSRGVGTEAFF; CDR3 DNA: TGTGCCAGCAGCTCTAGGGGTGTAGGCACTGAAGCTTTCTTT
J gene: TRBJ1-1; V gene: TRBV7-6; clone size: NA; D gene: NA; CDR3 length: 13; CDR3 protein: CASSWGQNTEAFF; CDR3 DNA: TGTGCCAGCAGCTGGGGACAGAACACTGAAGCTTTCTTT
J gene: TRBJ1-5; V gene: TRBV7-6; clone size: NA; D gene: NA; CDR3 length: 15; CDR3 protein: CASSLGSGINQHQHF; CDR3 DNA: TGTGCCAGCAGCTTAGGGTCAGGGATCAATCAGCACCAGCATTTT
J gene: TRBJ1-1; V gene: TRBV12-3/TRBV12-4; clone size: NA; D gene: TRBD1; CDR3 length: 15; CDR3 protein: CASSFSGTGGLEAFF; CDR3 DNA: TGTGCCAGCAGTTTTTCCGGGACAGGGGGCCTTGAGGCTTTCTTT
J gene: TRBJ2-5; V gene: TRBV4-1; clone size: NA; D gene: TRBD1; CDR3 length: 16; CDR3 protein: CASSTFTDRGRKTQYF; CDR3 DNA: TGCGCCAGCAGCACGTTCACGGACAGGGGGAGAAAGACCCAGTACTTC
J gene: TRBJ2-5; V gene: TRBV25-1; clone size: NA; D gene: NA; CDR3 length: 15; CDR3 protein: CASSEFVEGQETQYF; CDR3 DNA: TGTGCCAGCAGTGAATTTGTGGAGGGCCAGGAGACCCAGTACTTC